This is a list of T cell receptor beta chains from one sample in a study of T cells in Graves' hyperthyroidism and ophthalmopathy. Each CDR3 protein is one row after TCRdb ran MiXCR on the multiplex PCR reads. The sample carries roughly 560,000 distinct CDR3 sequences, roughly 15% recorded once. Sequencing input: blood. The receptor set was obtained from a woman in her thirties or forties with Graves' ophthalmopathy. CDR3s include the opening cysteine and the closing phenylalanine or tryptophan. The order of the fields is D gene, clone size, J gene, V gene, CDR3 DNA, CDR3 protein. The D gene is left open where the match is weak. Not all rows give a size; the values are once, few, many and, for expanded clones, a class.

- | many | TRBJ1-5 | TRBV7-2 | TGTGCCAGCAGCTTAGGGGGCAGGGGAGATCAGCCCCAGCATTTT | CASSLGGRGDQPQHF
- | many | TRBJ1-1 | TRBV19 | TGTGCCAGTAGTATAGATCGAAACACTGAAGCTTTCTTT | CASSIDRNTEAFF
- | - | TRBJ2-7 | TRBV28 | TGTGCCAGCAACTCGGCTTCTCTCGAGCAGTACTTC | CASNSASLEQYF
- | many | TRBJ2-3 | TRBV27 | TGTGCCAGCCGGAAGAAGGCAGGCCTACTGCCGCACACAGATACGCAGTATTTT | CASRKKAGLLPHTDTQYF
- | many | TRBJ1-5 | TRBV10-3 | TGTGCCATCAGTCGGGACACGAATCAGCCCCAGCATTTT | CAISRDTNQPQHF
TRBD2 | - | TRBJ2-6 | TRBV30 | TGTGCCTTAGCGGGAGGGAACTCTGGGGCCAACGTCCTGACTTTC | CALAGGNSGANVLTF
TRBD1 | many | TRBJ2-1 | TRBV19 | TGTGCCAGTTCGCGGGACAGGGGGCCGAATGAGCAGTTCTTC | CASSRDRGPNEQFF
- | - | TRBJ2-7 | TRBV20-1 | TGCAGTGCTAGGGTTACAGAATCCTACGAGCAGTACTTC | CSARVTESYEQYF
- | many | TRBJ2-2 | TRBV7-9 | TGTGCCAGCAGCTTCAGGGACCCCGGGGAGCTGTTTTTT | CASSFRDPGELFF
TRBD1 | few | TRBJ2-5 | TRBV2 | TGTGCCAGCAGTGCCGACAGGGGGTTCCTAGGAGAGACCCAGTACTTC | CASSADRGFLGETQYF
- | few | TRBJ1-1 | TRBV6-2/TRBV6-3 | TGTGCCAGCAATAACCTTGGACAGAGCACTGAAGCTTTCTTT | CASNNLGQSTEAFF
- | many | TRBJ1-3 | TRBV19 | TGTGCCAGTAGACCTCAGGGCTCTGGAAACACCATATATTTT | CASRPQGSGNTIYF
- | many | TRBJ1-2 | TRBV30 | TGTGCCTGGAGTGGGGGGATAGTCACTTTTGGCTACACCTTC | CAWSGGIVTFGYTF
TRBD1 | - | TRBJ2-7 | TRBV28 | TGTGCCAGCAGGTCACAACAGGGGGCGAGGAACGAGCAGTACTTC | CASRSQQGARNEQYF
- | - | TRBJ1-5 | TRBV12-3/TRBV12-4 | TGTGCCAGCACTACTCTGGGGGGGCGCCTGCCCCAGCATTTT | CASTTLGGRLPQHF
- | few | TRBJ2-2 | TRBV28 | TGTGCCAGCAGTTTTGACCGAAACACCGGGGAGCTGTTTTTT | CASSFDRNTGELFF
- | - | TRBJ2-7 | TRBV12-3/TRBV12-4 | TGTGCCAGCAGGTGGGGAAAAACCTACGAGCAGTACTTC | CASRWGKTYEQYF
- | few | TRBJ2-7 | TRBV20-1 | TGCAGTGCTGAAGACTCCCTGTCCTACGAGCAGTACTTC | CSAEDSLSYEQYF
- | once | TRBJ1-1 | TRBV10-3 | TGTGCCATCAAGGGAGGCATGAACACTGAAGCTTTCTTT | CAIKGGMNTEAFF
- | few | TRBJ2-7 | TRBV6-1 | TGTGCCAGCAGTGCAGGGGTACTACGCGAGCAGTACTTC | CASSAGVLREQYF
TRBD2 | many | TRBJ2-7 | TRBV18 | TGTGCCAGCTCACCACCAGCTAGCGGGGGGTACGAGCAGTACTTC | CASSPPASGGYEQYF
TRBD2 | - | TRBJ2-2 | TRBV12-3/TRBV12-4 | TGTGCCAGCATTTTTATACTAGCGGAGAACACCGGGGAGCTGTTTTTT | CASIFILAENTGELFF
- | many | TRBJ2-2 | TRBV6-2/TRBV6-3 | TGTGCCAGCAGCCAGCAATTGTGGGTAGCGGCCGGGGAGCTGTTTTTT | CASSQQLWVAAGELFF
- | many | TRBJ1-1 | TRBV12-3/TRBV12-4 | TGTGCCAGCAGTCAAATAGGGACACTTGAAGCTTTCTTT | CASSQIGTLEAFF
- | many | TRBJ2-2 | TRBV12-3/TRBV12-4 | TGTGCCAGCAGTCATATGGGACCGAACACCGGGGAGCTGTTTTTT | CASSHMGPNTGELFF
TRBD1 | many | TRBJ1-3 | TRBV20-1 | TGCAGTGCTAGATCCCCAGGGGGATCCGGAAACACCATATATTTT | CSARSPGGSGNTIYF
TRBD1 | many | TRBJ1-2 | TRBV7-9 | TGTGCCAGCAGCTGGGAAGACAGGGGCTATGGCTACACCTTC | CASSWEDRGYGYTF
TRBD1 | few | TRBJ2-7 | TRBV30 | TGTGCCTGGAGTGTCGGGACAGGGATTTACCACGAGCAGTACTTC | CAWSVGTGIYHEQYF
- | few | TRBJ2-4 | TRBV5-1 | TGCGCCAGCAGAACAGACCTAGCCAAAAACATTCAGTACTTC | CASRTDLAKNIQYF
- | many | TRBJ1-5 | TRBV19 | TGTGCCAGTAGTCCACGCCACAGGGCCCATCAGCCCCAGCATTTT | CASSPRHRAHQPQHF
TRBD1 | many | TRBJ1-1 | TRBV6-2/TRBV6-3 | TGTGCCAGCAGTTACTCCCGGACAGGGGTAAAGAGTGAAGCTTTCTTT | CASSYSRTGVKSEAFF
- | many | TRBJ2-5 | TRBV28 | TGTGCCAGCAGTTCGGACAGACGGAAAGAGACCCAGTACTTC | CASSSDRRKETQYF
- | - | TRBJ2-5 | TRBV7-3 | TGTGCCAGCAGCTGGGGCGGGGATAGGCCCCAGTACTTC | CASSWGGDRPQYF
TRBD2 | - | TRBJ2-7 | TRBV7-2 | TGTGCCAGCAGCTTGGCTGGTAGCGGGAGCGAGCAGTACTTC | CASSLAGSGSEQYF
TRBD1 | many | TRBJ2-7 | TRBV6-1 | TGTGCCAGCAGTGAACGGACAGGGAGATACGAGCAGTACTTC | CASSERTGRYEQYF
TRBD1 | few | TRBJ2-7 | TRBV7-8 | TGTGCCAGCAGCCTAATGGGGGACAGCTACTACGAGCAGTACTTC | CASSLMGDSYYEQYF